Included here is one TCR beta chain sequence, with context. There is no known antigen for this receptor. No much larger clone exists at a distance of one base, and base qualities are not known. CD8 naive samples were obtained by positive selection for CCR7 among CD45RO-negative cells, yielding a CD45RA+CCR7+ population from which TemRA cells were excluded. The donors were healthy, HIV-negative adults with no recently reported acute infections or vaccinations. Every donor was a Caucasian adult living in Nashville, Tennessee, USA. Blood was collected by leukapheresis, and PBMCs were isolated by Ficoll-Histopaque density gradient centrifugation and then cryopreserved in liquid nitrogen vapor phase. Purity and quantity of every magnetically sorted T cell population were checked by analytical flow cytometry. Genomic DNA was isolated from every sorted fraction and measured by UV absorbance on a Nanodrop 2000c.

V and J are truncated by 11 bases and 4 bases respectively, leaving an intervening sequence of 20 bases. The CDR3 covers 14 residues, taking in both the cysteine and the phenylalanine. Solely the CDR3 DNA is kept, with 42 bases framed from the first base. Based on the germline V gene, the CDR1 and CDR2 sequences are SNHLY and FYNNEI. This sample was included in a study of shared clonotypes between healthy human individuals (dated by TCRdb to 2018 to 2021). Notes on the research overall: The cohort included a few men and two women between 18 and 49 years of age. To estimate repertoire size and how much clonotypes are shared between individuals, the study performed deep sequencing of blood TCR repertoires from five healthy adults. For each donor, CD4 naive and CD4 memory were each run on three plates, CD8 naive on two plates, and CD8 memory on one plate. Each donor's leukapheresis produced roughly between about 0.85 and 10 billion PBMCs. Libraries were prepared and TCR repertoires were sequenced by different laboratories using diverse techniques, in order to increase sequencing depth and limit assay-specific biases. Study-level results and caveats: Naive subsets generally had larger estimated clonotype richness than memory subsets did. Compared with non-shared clonotypes, the clonotypes found in all four sorted-subset donors had higher generation probabilities. The genetic and exposure-history diversity represented was limited by the small number of donors. Across a few donors, about 5.2% of naive CD4, roughly 3.4% of naive CD8, 2.3% of memory CD4, and 0.3% to 0.45% of memory CD8 clonotypes were shared. Even with the large sequencing depth, rarefaction of the sorted-subset datasets indicated that sequencing was incomplete. Sampling was limited to blood, and TCR repertoires in tissue likely differ from TCR repertoires in blood. Pairwise subsampling led to the expectation that sequencing depth would affect the degree of clonotype sharing among donors.

Using the deep immunoSEQ assay, multiplex PCR amplified TCR CDR3 regions from genomic DNA. For each cell subset, the extracted genomic DNA was distributed evenly across all wells of several immunoSEQ 96-well plates, and each plate served as one replicate. For sorted subsets, about 200 ng genomic DNA, equal to 30,000 or so T cell genomes, was loaded into each replicate PCR. Purified libraries were quantified with a Qubit 3.0 fluorometer, sized on a Bioanalyzer 2100, and re-quantified with the KAPA Library Quantification kit. Every immunoSEQ 96-well plate was sequenced on a dedicated single-read 150-cycle Illumina NextSeq 550 flow cell. The authors' analysis ran thus. The immunoSEQ output contained only junctional sequences without quality scores, so filtering could not match that applied to full-length reads. To assign V/J genes and CDR3, sequences were annotated using PyIR, a Python wrapper for IgBLAST v1.9, with IMGT germline references. Reads with weak V/J assignments (E-value above 1e-6), missing CDR3, stop codons, out-of-frame junctions, or ambiguous translated residues were removed. A V3J clonotype was defined by an identical inferred V gene, J gene, and CDR3 amino acid sequence. The percentage overlap between two repertoires was calculated by dividing the number of shared unique clonotypes by the size of the smaller repertoire. Richness of each repertoire was evaluated using RTK rarefaction, the Chao1 estimator, and Recon v2.1 estimates of unobserved clonotypes. For all TCRbeta clonotypes obtained by the gDNA method from a few donors, generation probabilities were computed with OLGA. Sourced from immuneACCESS, this table was stored by TCRdb with only in-frame sequences that have V and J called. A share of the clones is absent; for the studies checked, an unresolved V gene accounts for under half, and the remainder has no known explanation. The V and J calls and the clone size are those of that table, but D and trimming were determined from the DNA. Within this sample are about 610,000 clones, with about 96% of them counted one time only. The biggest ten clones account for roughly 0.1% of the sample.

The sequenced sample was naive CD8+ T cells sorted from blood. What the cell subset or site label conveys for this sample: CD45RA+CCR7+. This TCR derives from a woman aged 25 to 39 in good health. The chain is made from TRBV2 and TRBJ1-1, with a weak D call of TRBD1 (5 bases match). The CDR3 reads as follows: CAVLAQAIFTEAFF. The DNA is TGTGCCGTCCTCGCACAGGCTATTTTCACTGAAGCTTTCTTT.